This TCR beta chain is drawn from a study of T cell repertoires in cytomegalovirus infection. This clonotype has only a few counts. The CDR3 has 14 amino acids. V lost 6 bases, J lost 3 bases, and 3 bases stayed unmatched. Germline CDR1 is SNHLY and CDR2 is FYNNEI. TCRdb recomputed calls from the reads with MiXCR, one row per CDR3 protein. The table lists 170,000 or so distinct CDR3 sequences, under 15% of them singletons, with roughly 30% in the top ten. The sequencing sample was made of PBMCs. This sequence was found in a human donor in good health (CMV status not recorded). Some clones in this sample may be carry-over from other donors' samples. V gene TRBV2 combines with J gene TRBJ2-5, with TRBD1 matching 11 bases. The chain's CDR3 is CASSRDRGEETQYF. The CDR3 DNA reads TGTGCCAGCAGCAGGGACAGGGGGGAAGAGACCCAGTACTTC.